Each of the 10 T cell receptor beta chains below was sequenced from the same sample in a study of T-cell reconstitution after alpha-beta-depleted transplantation in children. The library targeted TCRbeta and was prepared with unique molecular identifiers. Via MiXCR, TCRdb re-called the PCR reads, giving one row per CDR3 protein. The top ten clones hold 18% of a sample with 140,000 or so distinct CDR3 sequences, roughly 9% of them seen once. The sample here was PBMCs, mostly from graft donor cells, taken 180 days after TCRalphabeta/CD19-depleted stem cell transplant. The receptors stem from a female patient between 2 and 10 years old who had a stem cell transplant for congenital amegakaryocytic thrombocytopenia, so the T cells may come from the graft donor.

The gene calls are TRBV20-1 and TRBJ2-7; TRBD2 might be the D (5 bases). CDR3 size: 12 residues. Trimming took off 5 bases at V and 0 bases at J, with 8 bases between the two ends. Germline V CDR1 and CDR2: DFQATT, SNEGSKA (reference sequence). The CDR3 spells CSAYRDSYEQYF. The CDR3, as DNA: TGCAGTGCTTACCGGGACTCCTACGAGCAGTACTTC.

This clonotype was observed at least ten times. The chain recombines TRBV3-1 with TRBJ2-5, with TRBD2 as a possible D gene (6 bases). Looked up from germline, CDR1 is LGHDT and CDR2 is YNNKEL (reference sequence). This CDR3 is 14 amino acids long. With 2 bases removed from V and 4 bases from J, the gap between germline ends came to 11 bases. The CDR3 region is CASSQRGSPETQYF. For the CDR3, the DNA is TGTGCCAGCAGCCAACGGGGGTCCCCAGAGACCCAGTACTTC.

The V and J genes are TRBV15 and TRBJ2-1; 7 bases match TRBD1. Germline lookup yields CDR1 LNHNV and CDR2 YYDKDF (reference sequence). The junction had 5 bases not matched to a gene; V was cut back by 0 bases and J by 3 bases. The CDR3 totals 16 residues. CDR3 in DNA: TGTGCCACCAGCAGAGATTCAGGGACAGACTACAATGAGCAGTTCTTC. Amino acids: CATSRDSGTDYNEQFF.

This clonotype was observed a handful of times. CDR3 protein: CASSLAVGYHTEAFF. CDR3 nucleotide sequence: TGTGCCAGCAGCTTAGCCGTTGGATATCACACTGAAGCTTTCTTT. The V call is TRBV7-6, the J call TRBJ1-1; no reliable D call. The CDR3 is 15 amino acids. Germline CDR1 and CDR2: SGHVS and FNYEAQ. Trimming left V 0 bases short and J 3 bases short, with 11 bases between.

The table lists this clonotype with many counts. The chain joins TRBV3-1 to TRBJ2-1, with TRBD2 matching 8 bases. The CDR3 has 17 amino acids. With V trimmed by 1 base and J by 7 bases, 12 bases remained unmatched. Germline CDR1 is LGHDT and CDR2 is YNNKEL (reference sequence). CDR3 in amino acids: CASSQGMTSVASNEQFF. The CDR3 DNA follows: TGTGCCAGCAGCCAAGGAATGACTAGCGTTGCCTCGAATGAGCAGTTCTTC.

This clonotype was recorded at least ten times. This chain joins TRBV20-1 and TRBJ2-5, with D hard to call. This CDR3 is 11 amino acids long. The V gene lost 3 bases and the J gene lost 5 bases, with 7 bases spanning the gap. CDR1 is DFQATT, CDR2 SNEGSKA, per germline (reference sequence). The CDR3 loop reads CSASPRETQYF. CDR3 DNA: TGCAGTGCTAGCCCCAGGGAGACCCAGTACTTC.

This clonotype was counted at least ten times. The genes are TRBV15 and TRBJ2-2, with unresolved D. The length of the CDR3 is 16 residues. Germline CDR1 and CDR2: LNHNV and YYDKDF (reference sequence). V was clipped by 2 bases and J by 5 bases, with 15 bases between them. The CDR3 region is CATSRRAPALTGELFF. The CDR3 DNA follows: TGTGCCACCAGCAGAAGGGCCCCCGCATTGACCGGGGAGCTGTTTTTT.

Points on this clonotype: A much larger clonotype is one base distant, so this may be a read error. This likely comes from a read error, as the CDR3 has no conserved phenylalanine or tryptophan at its end. The chain links TRBV29-1 to TRBJ2-3; D remains ambiguous. The CDR3 length is 11 residues. Germline V gives CDR1 SQVTM, CDR2 ANQGSEA. Trimming stripped 7 bases from V and 4 bases from J, with 9 bases between. CDR3 amino acids: CSASLADTQYV. The CDR3 coding sequence is TGCAGCGCCTCCTTGGCAGATACGCAGTATGTT.

J is TRBJ2-7 and V is TRBV18; a possible D gene is TRBD2 (5 bases). The length of the CDR3 is 13 residues. Trimming left V 5 bases short and J 5 bases short, with 13 bases between. CDR1 is KGHSH, CDR2 LQKENI, per germline. The CDR3 here is CASSYRAEDEQYF. CDR3 DNA: TGTGCCAGCTCATATAGGGCGGAGGACGAGCAGTACTTC.

This clonotype was seen many times. The chain joins TRBV28 to TRBJ2-3; possible D gene TRBD2, 6 bases. The V and J ends lost 5 bases and 13 bases respectively, with 19 bases between them. The CDR3 is 13 residues long. CDR1 and CDR2 from the germline V gene are MDHEN and SYDVKM. CDR3 loop: CASSPNIRGSEYF. CDR3 coding DNA: TGTGCCAGCAGTCCCAATATACGGGGGAGTGAGTATTTT.